This entry describes one T cell receptor beta chain. Other nucleotide sequences from this sample produce the same CDR3. This sample was taken from a study of blood T cell repertoires in COVID-19. About the study: The United States, Italy and Spain provided the acute and convalescent COVID-19 samples. PBMCs, B-cell-depleted T cells, or T cells provided the cDNA or gDNA that made up the material.

Source study methods: Amplification of reference gene primers was used by the study to estimate nucleated cell counts. Repertoires were generated with immunoSEQ multiplex PCR, while TCRdb's copy carries only in-frame clones and drops some. V, J and clone size derive from that table, while D and trimming were established from the DNA sequence. The sample has 150,000 to 160,000 clones, around 83% seen once; the top ten hold 25% to 30%. This CDR3 is built from 12 residues. Germline-derived CDR1 and CDR2 are SNHLY and FYNNEI. The V end lost 4 bases, the J end lost 3 bases, and 5 bases lay between the germline ends.

V and J are TRBV2 and TRBJ2-3, with unresolved D. Source material: peripheral blood. This receptor was taken from a woman aged 55-69 years with acute or convalescent COVID-19. The CDR3 spells CASSASTDTQYF. CDR3 bases: TGTGCCAGCAGTGCGTCTACAGATACGCAGTATTTT.